This T cell receptor (beta chain) was identified during a study of T cell responses to AZD1222 COVID-19 vaccine. Background on the study: Researchers grouped second doses given at about 4 or about 12 weeks into one pool. Broader study findings: At study baseline, merely five or six AZD1222 recipients were seropositive.

As for this clone: Its antigen is unidentified.

Data came from immunoSEQ multiplex PCR; TCRdb stores just in-frame clones and leaves some out. Among roughly 140,000 clones listed, 94% were seen once. The germline V gene has CDR1 SEHNR and CDR2 FQNEAQ (reference sequence). This CDR3 is 16 amino acids long. The V segment lost 5 bases and the J segment 5 bases; nucleotides outside the gene matches: 11. The chain joins TRBV7-9 to TRBJ1-4; 7 bases line up with TRBD1. This sequence originates from an adult in good health. Sequenced here: peripheral blood, sampled on day 0 of AZD1222 vaccination. The CDR3 DNA sequence: TGTGCCAGCAGCCCCGGGGGGGGACAGCGAAATGAAAAACTGTTTTTT. Its protein product is CASSPGGGQRNEKLFF.